Included here is one T cell receptor (beta chain) sequence, with context. The CDR3 is made up of 14 amino acids. The junction had 5 bases not matched to a gene; V was cut back by 2 bases and J by 5 bases. From germline, CDR1 is SGHDT and CDR2 YYEEEE. These data come from a study of control samples from healthy donors and cancer patients. Only in-frame clones appear in the TCRdb table, and some are missing; sequencing was by immunoSEQ multiplex PCR. The repertoire consists of 110,000 to 150,000 clones, with 88% occurring once and the leading ten covering about 9%. The chain employs TRBV5-6 and TRBJ2-5; 8 bases are a match to TRBD1. Sequencing was done on a sample of blood. The origin of this receptor is a woman aged 30 to 39 in good health. The CDR3 region has the DNA TGTGCCAGCAGCTTCCAGGGGGCTGGTGAGACCCAGTACTTC. Its translation is CASSFQGAGETQYF.